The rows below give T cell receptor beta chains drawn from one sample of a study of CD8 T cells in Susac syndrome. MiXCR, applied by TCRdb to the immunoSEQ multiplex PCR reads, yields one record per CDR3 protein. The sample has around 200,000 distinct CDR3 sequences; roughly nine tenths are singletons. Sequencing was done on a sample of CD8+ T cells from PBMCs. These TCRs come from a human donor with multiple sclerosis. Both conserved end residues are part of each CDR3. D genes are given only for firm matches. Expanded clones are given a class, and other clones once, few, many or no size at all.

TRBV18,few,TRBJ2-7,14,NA,TGTGCCAGCTCACCGACAGATTTACCACACGAGCAGTACTTC,CASSPTDLPHEQYF
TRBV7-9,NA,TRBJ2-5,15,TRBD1,TGTGCCAACAGCTCACGACAGGGGAGCCAAGAGACCCAGTACTTC,CANSSRQGSQETQYF
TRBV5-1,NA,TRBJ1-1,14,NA,TGCGCCAGCAGCTTGGCGGACTCGGGGCTTGAAGCTTTCTTT,CASSLADSGLEAFF
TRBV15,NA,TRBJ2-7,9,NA,TGTGCCACCAGCGAGGGGCAGTACTTC,CATSEGQYF
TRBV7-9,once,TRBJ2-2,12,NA,TGTGCCAGCACCCCGGACACCGGGGAGCTGTTTTTT,CASTPDTGELFF
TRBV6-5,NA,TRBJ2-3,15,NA,TGTGCCAGCAGTTACGAGGGGAGGAGCACAGATACGCAGTATTTT,CASSYEGRSTDTQYF
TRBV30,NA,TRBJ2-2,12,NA,TGTGCCTGGAGTGCGAACACCGGGGAGCTGTTTTTT,CAWSANTGELFF
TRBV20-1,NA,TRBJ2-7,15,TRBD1,TGCAGTGCTAGGGTTCGGGACAGGGAATCCTACGAGCAGTACTTC,CSARVRDRESYEQYF
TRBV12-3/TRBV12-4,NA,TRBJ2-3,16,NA,TGTGCCAGCAACTTTGGTACAGGGCCTTACACAGATACGCAGTATTTT,CASNFGTGPYTDTQYF
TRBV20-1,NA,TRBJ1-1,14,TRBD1,TGCAGTGCTCCTCAACCGGGACAGGGGTTCGAAGCTTTCTTT,CSAPQPGQGFEAFF
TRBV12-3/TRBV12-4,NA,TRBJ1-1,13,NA,TGTGCCAGCATCCCCGGAAGGAGGACTGAAGCTTTCTTT,CASIPGRRTEAFF
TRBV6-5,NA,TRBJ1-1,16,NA,TGTGCCAGCAGTTACTCGATGGGGGGGCTGAACACTGAAGCTTTCTTT,CASSYSMGGLNTEAFF
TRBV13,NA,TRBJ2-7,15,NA,TGTGCCAGCAGCTTTGGAGAAGAAACCCTAAACGAGCAGTACTTC,CASSFGEETLNEQYF
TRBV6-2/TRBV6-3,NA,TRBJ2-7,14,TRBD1,TGTGCCAGCAGTGACAGGGGGTTCCTCTACGAGCAGTACTTC,CASSDRGFLYEQYF
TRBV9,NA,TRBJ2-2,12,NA,TGTGCCAGCAGCGCCGACACCGGGGAGCTGTTTTTT,CASSADTGELFF
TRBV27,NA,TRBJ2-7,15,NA,TGTGCCAGCAGCGAGTATCGGGGCAGTATCTACGAGCAGTACTTC,CASSEYRGSIYEQYF
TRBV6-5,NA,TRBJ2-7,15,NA,TGTGCCAGCAGTTACCCGGGACGGGGGACCTACGAGCAGTACTTC,CASSYPGRGTYEQYF
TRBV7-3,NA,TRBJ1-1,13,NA,TGTGCCAGCAGCTTGGGGGGGATGGCTGAAGCTTTCTTT,CASSLGGMAEAFF
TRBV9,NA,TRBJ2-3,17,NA,TGTGCCAGCAGCGTAGTCTCCGGTGCCCTAATCACAGATACGCAGTATTTT,CASSVVSGALITDTQYF
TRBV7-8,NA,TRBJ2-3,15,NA,TGTGCCAGCAGCCTTACCGGATTCAGCACAGATACGCAGTATTTT,CASSLTGFSTDTQYF